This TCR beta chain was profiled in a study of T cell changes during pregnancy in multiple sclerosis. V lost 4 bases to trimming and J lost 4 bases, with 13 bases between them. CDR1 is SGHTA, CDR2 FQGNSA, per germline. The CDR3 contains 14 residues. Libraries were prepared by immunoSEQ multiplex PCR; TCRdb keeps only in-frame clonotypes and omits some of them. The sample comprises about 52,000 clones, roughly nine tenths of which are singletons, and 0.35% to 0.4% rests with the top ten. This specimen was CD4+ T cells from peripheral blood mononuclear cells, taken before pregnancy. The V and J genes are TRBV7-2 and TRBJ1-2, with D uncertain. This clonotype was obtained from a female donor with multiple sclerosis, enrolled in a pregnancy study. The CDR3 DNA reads TGTGCCAGCAGCTCGCGGGCCCTACTCTATGGCTACACCTTC. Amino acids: CASSSRALLYGYTF.